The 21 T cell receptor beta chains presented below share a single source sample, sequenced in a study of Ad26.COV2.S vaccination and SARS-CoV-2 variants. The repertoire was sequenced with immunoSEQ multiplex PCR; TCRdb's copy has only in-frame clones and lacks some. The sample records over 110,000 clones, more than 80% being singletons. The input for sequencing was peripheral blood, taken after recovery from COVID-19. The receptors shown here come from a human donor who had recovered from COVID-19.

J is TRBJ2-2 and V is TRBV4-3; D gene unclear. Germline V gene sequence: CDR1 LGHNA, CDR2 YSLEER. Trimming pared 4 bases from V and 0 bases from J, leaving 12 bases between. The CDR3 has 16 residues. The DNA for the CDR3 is TGCGCCAGCAGCCCCGGGTGGGGATCGAACACCGGGGAGCTGTTTTTT. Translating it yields CASSPGWGSNTGELFF.

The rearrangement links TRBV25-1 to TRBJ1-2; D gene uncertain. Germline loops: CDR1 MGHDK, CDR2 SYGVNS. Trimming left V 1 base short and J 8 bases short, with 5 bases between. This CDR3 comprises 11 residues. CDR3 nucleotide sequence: TGTGCCAGCAGTGAATGGTCAGGCTACACCTTC. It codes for CASSEWSGYTF.

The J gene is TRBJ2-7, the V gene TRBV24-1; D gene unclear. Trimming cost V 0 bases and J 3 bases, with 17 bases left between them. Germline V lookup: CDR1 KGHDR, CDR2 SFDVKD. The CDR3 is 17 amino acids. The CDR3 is CATSDLLLSTTFYEQYF. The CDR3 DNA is TGTGCCACCAGTGATTTGCTACTCTCAACGACATTCTACGAGCAGTACTTC.

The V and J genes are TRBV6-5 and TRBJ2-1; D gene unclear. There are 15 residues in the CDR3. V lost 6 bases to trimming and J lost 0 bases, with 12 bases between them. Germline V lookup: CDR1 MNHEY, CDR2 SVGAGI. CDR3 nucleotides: TGTGCCAGCAGCCTTACAAGGAGCTCCTACAATGAGCAGTTCTTC. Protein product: CASSLTRSSYNEQFF.

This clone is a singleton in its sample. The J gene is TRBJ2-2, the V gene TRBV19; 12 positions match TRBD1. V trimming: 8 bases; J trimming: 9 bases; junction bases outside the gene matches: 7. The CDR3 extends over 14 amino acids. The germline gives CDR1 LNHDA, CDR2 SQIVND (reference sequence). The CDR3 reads CASWDRGLNRELFF. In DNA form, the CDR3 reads TGTGCCAGTTGGGACAGGGGGCTAAATCGGGAGCTGTTTTTT.

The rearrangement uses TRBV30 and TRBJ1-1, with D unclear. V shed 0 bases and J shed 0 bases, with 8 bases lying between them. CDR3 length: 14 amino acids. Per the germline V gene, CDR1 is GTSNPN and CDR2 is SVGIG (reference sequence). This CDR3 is CAWSVLQLNTEAFF. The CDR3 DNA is TGTGCCTGGAGTGTATTGCAGCTGAACACTGAAGCTTTCTTT.

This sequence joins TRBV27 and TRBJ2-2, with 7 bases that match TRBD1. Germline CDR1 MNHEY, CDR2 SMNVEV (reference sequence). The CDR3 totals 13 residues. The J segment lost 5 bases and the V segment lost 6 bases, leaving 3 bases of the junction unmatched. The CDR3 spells CASRQQGTGELFF. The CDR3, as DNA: TGTGCCAGCAGACAACAGGGGACCGGGGAGCTGTTTTTT.

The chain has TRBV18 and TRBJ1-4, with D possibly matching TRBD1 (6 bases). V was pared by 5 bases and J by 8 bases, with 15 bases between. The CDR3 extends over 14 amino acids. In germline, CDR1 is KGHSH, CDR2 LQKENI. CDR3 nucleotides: TGTGCCAGCTCAGTCGGGACATTTGAGGAAAAACTGTTTTTT. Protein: CASSVGTFEEKLFF. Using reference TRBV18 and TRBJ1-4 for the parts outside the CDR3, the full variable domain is NAGVMQNPRHLVRRRGQEARLRCSPMKGHSHVYWYRQLPEEGLKFMVYLQKENIIDESGMPKERFSAEFPKEGPSILRIQQVVRGDSAAYFCASSVGTFEEKLFFGSGTQLSVL.

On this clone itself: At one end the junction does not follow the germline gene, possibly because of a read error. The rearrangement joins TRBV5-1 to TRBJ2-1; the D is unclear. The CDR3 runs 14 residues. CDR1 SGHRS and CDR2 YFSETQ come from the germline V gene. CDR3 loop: CASSLDGQGNEQFF. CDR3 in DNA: TGCGCCAGCAGTTTGGACGGGCAAGGGAATGAGCAGTTCTTC.

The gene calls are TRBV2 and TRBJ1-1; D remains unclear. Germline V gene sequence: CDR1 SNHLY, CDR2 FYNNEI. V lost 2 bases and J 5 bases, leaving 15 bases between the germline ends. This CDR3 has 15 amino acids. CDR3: CASSESMAVRTEAFF. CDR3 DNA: TGTGCCAGCAGTGAATCGATGGCAGTGCGAACTGAAGCTTTCTTT.

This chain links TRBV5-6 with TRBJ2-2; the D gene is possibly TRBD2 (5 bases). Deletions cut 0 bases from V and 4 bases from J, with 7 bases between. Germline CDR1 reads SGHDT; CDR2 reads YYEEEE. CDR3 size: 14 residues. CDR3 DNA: TGTGCCAGCAGCTTGGAACGGGGCACCGGGGAGCTGTTTTTT. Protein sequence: CASSLERGTGELFF.

The CDR3 DNA reads as TGTGCCAGCAGCGTCCCGGGACTAGGATACAATGAGCAGTTCTTC. It yields the protein CASSVPGLGYNEQFF. The chain couples TRBV7-2 to TRBJ2-1; 8 bases are a match to TRBD2. Germline CDR1 SGHTA, CDR2 FQGNSA. The CDR3 is 15 amino acids. Trimming removed 5 bases from V and 4 bases from J; junction bases left unmatched: 7.

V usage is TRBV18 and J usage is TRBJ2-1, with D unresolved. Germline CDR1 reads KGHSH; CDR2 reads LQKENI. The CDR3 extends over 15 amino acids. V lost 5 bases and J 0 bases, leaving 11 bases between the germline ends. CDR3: CASSTTESSYNEQFF. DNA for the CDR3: TGTGCCAGCTCAACAACAGAGAGCTCCTACAATGAGCAGTTCTTC.

The DNA for the CDR3 is TGTGCCAGCAGATCACCCGGTAGGGACCGTAATTCACCCCTCCACTTT. It yields the protein CASRSPGRDRNSPLHF. The chain couples TRBV27 to TRBJ1-6; weak D call: TRBD1 (5 bases). The germline CDR1 and CDR2 sequences are MNHEY and SMNVEV (reference sequence). V gave up 6 bases and J gave up 6 bases, with 18 bases separating them. The CDR3 runs 16 residues.

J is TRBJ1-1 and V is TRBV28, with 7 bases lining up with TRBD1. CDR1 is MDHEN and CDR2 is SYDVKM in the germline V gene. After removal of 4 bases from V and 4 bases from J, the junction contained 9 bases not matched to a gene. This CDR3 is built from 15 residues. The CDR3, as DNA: TGTGCCAGCAGTTCCAATCCACAGGGGCCCACTGAAGCTTTCTTT. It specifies CASSSNPQGPTEAFF.

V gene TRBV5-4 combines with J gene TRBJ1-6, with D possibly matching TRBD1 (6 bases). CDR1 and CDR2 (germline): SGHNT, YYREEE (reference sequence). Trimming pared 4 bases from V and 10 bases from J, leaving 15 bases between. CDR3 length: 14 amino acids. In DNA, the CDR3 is TGTGCCAGCAGCACTAGACAGGACCGATCACCCCTCCACTTT. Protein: CASSTRQDRSPLHF.

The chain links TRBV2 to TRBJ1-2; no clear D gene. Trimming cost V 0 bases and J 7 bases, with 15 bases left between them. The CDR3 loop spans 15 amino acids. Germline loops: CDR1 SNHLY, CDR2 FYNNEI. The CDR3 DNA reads TGTGCCAGCAGTGAAGCGCTTCAAGGGTTAGGTGGCTACACCTTC. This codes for CASSEALQGLGGYTF.

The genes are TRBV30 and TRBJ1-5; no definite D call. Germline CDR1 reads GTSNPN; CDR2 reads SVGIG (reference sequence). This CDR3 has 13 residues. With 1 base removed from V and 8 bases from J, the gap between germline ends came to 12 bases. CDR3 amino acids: CAWSGRRGEPQHF. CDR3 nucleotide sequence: TGTGCCTGGAGTGGACGGCGCGGGGAGCCCCAGCATTTT. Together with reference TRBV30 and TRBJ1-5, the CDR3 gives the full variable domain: SQTIHQWPATLVQPVGSPLSLECTVEGTSNPNLYWYRQAAGRGLQLLFYSVGIGQISSEVPQNLSASRPQDRQFILSSKKLLLSDSGFYLCAWSGRRGEPQHFGDGTRLSIL.

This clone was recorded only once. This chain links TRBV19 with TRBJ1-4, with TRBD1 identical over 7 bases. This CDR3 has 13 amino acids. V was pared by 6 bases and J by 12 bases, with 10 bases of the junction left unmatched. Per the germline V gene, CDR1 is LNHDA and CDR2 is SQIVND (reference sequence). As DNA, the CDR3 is TGTGCCAGTAGACCAATACAGGGGAATGAACTGTTTTTT. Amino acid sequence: CASRPIQGNELFF.

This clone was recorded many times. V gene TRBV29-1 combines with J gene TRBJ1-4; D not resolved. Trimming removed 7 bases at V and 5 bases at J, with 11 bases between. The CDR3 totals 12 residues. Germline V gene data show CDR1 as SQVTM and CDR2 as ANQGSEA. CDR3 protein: CSALLGNEKLFF. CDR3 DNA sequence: TGCAGCGCCTTGTTGGGGAATGAAAAACTGTTTTTT.

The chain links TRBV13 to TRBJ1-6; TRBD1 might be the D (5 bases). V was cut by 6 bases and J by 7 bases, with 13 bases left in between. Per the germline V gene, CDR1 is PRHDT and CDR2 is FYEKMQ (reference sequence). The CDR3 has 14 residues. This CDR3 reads CASRSQQGNSPLHF. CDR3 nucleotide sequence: TGTGCCAGCAGGTCGCAGCAGGGCAATTCACCCCTCCACTTT.